The clone carrying this T cell receptor beta chain was observed a handful of times. What it binds is unknown. This sample is drawn from a study of T-cell memory formation after mild COVID-19. Study-wide results and caveats: That cross-reactive memory joined was suggested by some responding clones appearing in pre-infection memory. A second wave of clones peaked on day 37, and their SARS-CoV-2 specificity went unconfirmed. Of the contracting clones, CD4+ ones lay mainly in CM and EM, and CD8+ ones in EMRA.

Trimming took off 7 bases at V and 4 bases at J, with 25 bases between the two ends. CDR1 is LNHDA and CDR2 is SQIVND in the germline V gene (reference sequence). The CDR3 is 17 amino acids. UMIs and sample barcodes were carried by the TCR alpha and TCR beta cDNA libraries that 5'RACE produced using constant-segment primers. TCRdb fed the 5' RACE reads into MiXCR, producing one record per CDR3 protein. The sample contains more than 120,000 distinct CDR3 sequences, over 6% of which appear only once. This clonotype was obtained from an adult woman who had mild COVID-19 (a few samples of this study predate the infection). Cell type and time point are not known. The gene calls are TRBV19 and TRBJ1-2, with a weak D call TRBD1 (5 bases). Sequenced: PBMCs or a T cell subset sorted from them (not recorded which). The CDR3 region has the DNA TGTGCCAGTACCACCTACGGGGAGGGGACCCCGACCTATGGCTACACCTTC. Amino acids: CASTTYGEGTPTYGYTF. The complete variable domain, with remaining parts taken from reference TRBV19 and TRBJ1-2, reads DGGITQSPKYLFRKEGQNVTLSCEQNLNHDAMYWYRQDPGQGLRLIYYSQIVNDFQKGDIAEGYSVSREKKESFPLTVTSAQKNPTAFYLCASTTYGEGTPTYGYTFGSGTRLTVV.